These T cell receptor beta chains were read from a single sample in a study of breast tumors, draining lymph nodes, adjacent tissues. MiXCR, applied by TCRdb to the multiplex PCR reads, yields one record per CDR3 protein. The sample holds tens of thousands of distinct CDR3 sequences, under 60% seen once. The sequenced sample was breast tumor tissue. The source of these receptors is a female donor with breast cancer. Some clones in this sample may be carry-over from other donors' samples. CDR3s leave out the opening cysteine and the closing phenylalanine or tryptophan. Fields, in order: J gene, clone size, V gene, CDR3 protein. Only part of the rows carry a size: once, few, many, or a class if the clone is expanded.

>TRBJ1-2|large|TRBV9
ASSVQGYGYT
>TRBJ2-7|many|TRBV6-5
ASSYSTSYEQY
>TRBJ2-3|medium-sized|TRBV6-6
ASSYDRGGTDTQY
>TRBJ2-5|-|TRBV29-1
SGRTGQETQY
>TRBJ2-2|many|TRBV2
ASSLRGTSGGADTGELF
>TRBJ2-5|-|TRBV5-4
ASPQNPGGIAETQY
>TRBJ1-3|few|TRBV10-3
AISRDGNTIY
>TRBJ1-6|-|TRBV30
ASGRNNSPLH
>TRBJ2-3|-|TRBV7-9
ASSLARLAASTDTQY
>TRBJ1-1|many|TRBV20-1
SARATNRYEAF
>TRBJ2-3|-|TRBV4-1
ASRLAGTDTQY
>TRBJ1-2|-|TRBV4-3
ASRHPGQGVHGYT
>TRBJ1-5|many|TRBV6-1
ASSVTVKNQPQH
>TRBJ2-7|many|TRBV6-1
ASRDSGLYEQY
>TRBJ1-2|-|TRBV2
ASSPGQGTIYGYT
>TRBJ1-2|-|TRBV20-1
SAVGPTYGYT
>TRBJ1-6|-|TRBV14
ASSQVRGGDSPLH
>TRBJ2-7|few|TRBV5-4
ASSPGTAVYEQY
>TRBJ2-5|-|TRBV2
ASSVGDIQETQY
>TRBJ1-6|large|TRBV29-1
SVQTGTGENSPLH
>TRBJ2-6|-|TRBV2
ASSSSRRTSGANVLT
>TRBJ2-2|many|TRBV28
ASSAAAGGVIAGELF
>TRBJ2-7|once|TRBV7-3
ASRYGTGYEQY
>TRBJ1-5|many|TRBV6-2/TRBV6-3
ASSYPLGSNQPQH
>TRBJ1-2|-|TRBV2
TSSEGGIGSNGNT